Reported below is one T cell receptor beta chain. Its antigen has not been determined. It has no much larger one-base neighbor in the sample; base qualities were not kept. This sample is part of a study of CD8+ T cells in alopecia areata (dated by TCRdb to 2016 to 2019). Describing the broader study: The treated patients took part in an open-label pilot trial in which moderate-to-severe alopecia areata was treated with oral tofacitinib at 5 to 10 mg twice daily. Tofacitinib was given for 6 to 18 months, followed by 6 months of follow-up off drug to assess delayed response and recurrence. In both human patients and the C3H/HeJ mouse model, the study applied high-throughput TCRbeta sequencing to look at T cell clonal expansion in alopecia areata. On the human side, TCRbeta sequencing was run on scalp tissue and on sorted CD4+ and CD8+ peripheral blood T cells from healthy controls and from alopecia areata patients with either patchy or totalis/universalis disease. Biopsies were taken from tofacitinib-treated patients at baseline and at 4 and 24 weeks of treatment, and a later scalp biopsy was taken in several of the tofacitinib-treated patients. Scalp clonality was compared across normal scalp (n=4), patchy alopecia areata scalp (n=8), and alopecia totalis/universalis scalp (n=8). RNA was extracted with the PAXgene miRNA kit for fixed scalp, the miRNeasy kit for PBMCs, and the RNeasy kit for mouse skin. TCRbeta CDR3 regions were amplified by immunoSEQ multiplex PCR using 35 Vbeta forward and 13 Jbeta reverse primers. Study-level results and caveats: Scalp TCR repertoire analysis is complicated because resident alphabeta T cells in normal human skin are also sequenced, whereas mouse skin is dominated by gammadelta T cells. Shared TCR sequences between patients were less evident than in mice, which may be partly attributable to HLA diversity in the patient population. Compared with normal scalp, lesional scalp had higher clonality and more expanded CD8+ clones, particularly in alopecia totalis/universalis, a pattern that suggests antigenic drive.

Receptors were amplified or captured by the immunoSEQ multiplex PCR assay. To provide template for TCR sequencing, every sample had RNA extracted and reverse transcribed into cDNA. SuperScript III was used to make first-strand cDNA, primed with a 2:1 mix of oligo-dT and random hexamers. Amplification bias was assessed with a synthetic immune receptor repertoire, and residual bias was removed computationally. The original pipeline was this. Raw reads were preprocessed to remove errors, and CDR3 was defined according to IMGT conventions as the region from the conserved cysteine to phenylalanine. Clonality was computed by normalizing Shannon entropy by log2 of the number of productive unique TCRs and subtracting the result from 1. Whether scalp clones were CD4 or CD8 was inferred by matching scalp TCRbeta sequences against CD4 and CD8 repertoires sorted from blood. In TCRdb, the immuneACCESS table is reduced to in-frame sequences with V and J assigned. These tables do not hold every clone; where another copy was compared, an unresolved V gene accounts for under half, and the others remain unexplained. The V and J calls and the clone size are those of that table, but D and trimming were determined from the DNA. The sample contains around 100,000 clones, around 38% of them found a single time. The ten largest make up about 1.2% of the sample.

From alopecia areata patients, peripheral blood was collected along with lesional scalp punch biopsies. PBMCs were isolated by density centrifugation and stained for CD3, CD4 and CD8, and CD4+ and CD8+ T cells were sorted on a FACSAria. The CDR3 contains 15 residues, cysteine and phenylalanine counted. CDR3 DNA is the only sequence kept; it has 45 bases, read in frame from the first base. Unmatched junction bases come to 7, with V trimmed by 2 bases and J by 7 bases. Per the germline V gene, SGHRS is the CDR1 and YFSETQ is the CDR2. Specimen: CD4+ T cells sorted from blood. The sequence links TRBV5-1 to TRBJ1-5; 9 nucleotides in the junction match TRBD1. This clonotype was obtained from a human donor with alopecia areata. CDR3 reads: CASSLTGGAGQPQHF. Here is the DNA: TGCGCCAGCAGCTTAACAGGGGGCGCGGGGCAGCCCCAGCATTTT.